These 32 T cell receptor beta chains were sequenced from one sample in a study of blood T cells in healthy people across ages. A second PCR, run for about 6 to 11 cycles, used a sample-barcoded 5' primer plus a J-beta primer mix. MiXCR, applied by TCRdb to the 5' RACE reads, yields one record per CDR3 protein. The data contain around 800,000 distinct CDR3 sequences, approximately 53% of them singletons. Sequencing input: blood. These receptors came from an elderly man in good health.

This chain connects TRBV27 to TRBJ2-5; D possibly corresponds to TRBD1 (6 bases). CDR3 length: 16 amino acids. CDR1 and CDR2 (germline): MNHEY, SMNVEV (reference sequence). Deletions cut 2 bases from V and 0 bases from J, with 13 bases between. CDR3 residues: CASSLGAGVYQETQYF. The CDR3 region has the DNA TGTGCCAGCAGTTTAGGAGCAGGGGTGTACCAAGAGACCCAGTACTTC.

The chain recombines TRBV12-5 with TRBJ1-5; D is ambiguous. This CDR3 is 13 amino acids long. V lost 6 bases to trimming and J lost 8 bases, with 14 bases between them. Germline CDR1 is LGHNT and CDR2 is FRNRAP. As DNA, the CDR3 is TGTGCTAGTGGCCTAGGGAGAGGGAAGCCCCAGCATTTT. Its translation: CASGLGRGKPQHF.

The V and J genes are TRBV2 and TRBJ2-7; 10 bases line up with TRBD2. Germline loops: CDR1 SNHLY, CDR2 FYNNEI. CDR3 length: 12 amino acids. V lost 7 bases, J lost 6 bases, and 3 bases stayed unmatched. CDR3 protein: CASKLAGAEQYF. DNA for the CDR3: TGTGCCAGCAAGCTAGCGGGAGCCGAGCAGTACTTC.

The chain joins TRBV12-3 or TRBV12-4 to TRBJ1-5; 8 bases fit TRBD1. The trim removed 1 base at V and 3 bases at J, leaving 5 bases unmatched. The CDR3 runs to 16 residues. In DNA, the CDR3 is TGTGCCAGCAGTTTAGGCAGGGGGCGAGTCAATCAGCCCCAGCATTTT. It specifies CASSLGRGRVNQPQHF.

CDR3 in DNA: TGCGCCAGCAGCTTGGCCACCGGGGAAGGCAGTGGCTACACCTTC. Residues: CASSLATGEGSGYTF. The chain carries TRBV5-1 and TRBJ1-2; no firm D call. The V end was cut by 0 bases, the J end by 7 bases, with 16 bases between. Germline CDR1 reads SGHRS; CDR2 reads YFSETQ. CDR3 size: 15 residues. Together with reference TRBV5-1 and TRBJ1-2, the CDR3 gives the full variable domain: KAGVTQTPRYLIKTRGQQVTLSCSPISGHRSVSWYQQTPGQGLQFLFEYFSETQRNKGNFPGRFSGRQFSNSRSEMNVSTLELGDSALYLCASSLATGEGSGYTFGSGTRLTVV.

The chain recombines TRBV6-1 with TRBJ2-3; D perhaps matches TRBD2 (6 bases). Trimming removed 6 bases at V and 14 bases at J, with 27 bases between. Germline V gene sequence: CDR1 MNHNS, CDR2 SASEGT. The CDR3 contains 15 residues. As DNA, the CDR3 is TGTGCCAGCAGGTTCCGCCGGGACTCCAAATCATACGCGTATTTT. Its protein is CASRFRRDSKSYAYF.

J is TRBJ2-2 and V is TRBV20-1; 7 bases fit TRBD2. CDR1 DFQATT and CDR2 SNEGSKA come from the germline V gene (reference sequence). This CDR3 comprises 14 residues. J lost 5 bases, V lost 5 bases, and 8 bases had no gene match. CDR3 coding DNA: TGCAGTGCTTCCCGCGGGAGAGCTACCGGGGAGCTGTTTTTT. Translating gives CSASRGRATGELFF.

This clonotype turned up a few times. V usage is TRBV27 and J usage is TRBJ2-5, with D unclear. This CDR3 comprises 13 residues. Trimming stripped 4 bases from V and 1 base from J, with 7 bases between. Germline CDR1 reads MNHEY; CDR2 reads SMNVEV (reference sequence). The CDR3 region is CASSSRSQETQYF. The CDR3 coding sequence is TGTGCCAGCAGTTCCCGGAGCCAAGAGACCCAGTACTTC.

The V call is TRBV6-2 or TRBV6-3, the J call TRBJ1-5; TRBD1 might be the D (6 bases). In germline, CDR1 is MNHEY, CDR2 SVGEGT. This CDR3 contains 14 residues. Deletions cut 7 bases from V and 6 bases from J, with 16 bases between. CDR3: CASTLWGAAQPQHF. CDR3 nucleotide sequence: TGTGCCAGCACCCTGTGGGGGGCGGCTCAGCCCCAGCATTTT.

The chain recombines TRBV29-1 with TRBJ1-2; D unclear. The CDR3 contains 11 residues. Trimming took off 3 bases at V and 7 bases at J, with 9 bases between the two ends. CDR1 is SQVTM and CDR2 is ANQGSEA in the germline V gene. The DNA for the CDR3 is TGCAGCGTTGAGGGAGGCTCTGGCTACACCTTC. Translation gives CSVEGGSGYTF.

This chain connects TRBV6-1 to TRBJ2-3; D is tentatively TRBD1 or TRBD2 (5 bases each). CDR1 is MNHNS, CDR2 SASEGT, per germline. V shed 3 bases and J shed 6 bases, with 13 bases lying between them. The CDR3 extends over 14 amino acids. The CDR3: CASSDRDGWDTQYF. The CDR3 DNA reads as TGTGCCAGCAGTGACCGGGACGGGTGGGATACGCAGTATTTT.

This clonotype was observed a handful of times. This rearrangement joins TRBV29-1 to TRBJ2-3; 9 nucleotides align to TRBD2. The germline V gene encodes CDR1 SQVTM and CDR2 ANQGSEA. The CDR3 loop spans 12 amino acids. J gave up 2 bases and V 7 bases, and 1 base lay outside the gene matches. The CDR3 nucleotides read TGCAGCGCGGGACTAGCCACAGATACGCAGTATTTT. Translated: CSAGLATDTQYF.

The V gene is TRBV29-1, the J gene TRBJ1-4; TRBD1 aligns across 10 bases. The germline gives CDR1 SQVTM, CDR2 ANQGSEA. Unmatched junction bases numbered 3, after V lost 4 bases and J lost 1 base. The CDR3 consists of 15 residues. The CDR3 bases are TGCAGCGTTGTTCGGGACAGGGGAACTAATGAAAAACTGTTTTTT. Its protein is CSVVRDRGTNEKLFF.

V is TRBV7-3 and J is TRBJ2-1; perhaps D is TRBD1 or TRBD2 (5 bases each). The CDR3 extends over 14 amino acids. Between the trimmed V and J ends, which lost 5 bases and 3 bases, there was a span of 11 bases. Germline CDR1 SGHTA, CDR2 FQGTGA. In nucleotides, the CDR3 is TGTGCCAGCAGCCAGGGACGGGACTACAATGAGCAGTTCTTC. Its translation is CASSQGRDYNEQFF.

This sequence joins TRBV12-3 or TRBV12-4 and TRBJ2-6; 13 positions agree with TRBD2. This CDR3 has 16 residues. Trimming took 9 bases from V and 4 from J; bases not matched to a gene: 6. The CDR3 loop reads CASHGTSGTGANVLTF. The DNA of the CDR3 is TGTGCCAGTCACGGGACTAGCGGGACGGGGGCCAACGTCCTGACTTTC.

The chain couples TRBV19 to TRBJ2-1; unclear D gene. Per the germline V gene, CDR1 is LNHDA and CDR2 is SQIVND (reference sequence). This CDR3 has 14 amino acids. V lost 11 bases and J lost 0, with 14 bases in between. CDR3 DNA sequence: TGTGCCGCGTCGGGCCGTAGCTCCTACAATGAGCAGTTCTTC. This translates into CAASGRSSYNEQFF.

The chain employs TRBV7-8 and TRBJ2-1, with 9 bases fitting TRBD2. The V segment lost 1 base and the J segment 1 base; nucleotides outside the gene matches: 2. The germline V gene has CDR1 SGHVS and CDR2 FQNEAQ. This CDR3 is built from 16 residues. CDR3 DNA: TGTGCCAGCAGCTTAGATAGCGGGAGATCCTACAATGAGCAGTTCTTC. It yields the protein CASSLDSGRSYNEQFF.

This clonotype turned up a few times. The J gene is TRBJ1-1, the V gene TRBV24-1; the D gene is possibly TRBD1 (5 bases). V gave up 3 bases and J gave up 4 bases, with 20 bases separating them. This CDR3 spans 17 amino acids. The germline V gene has CDR1 KGHDR and CDR2 SFDVKD. CDR3 in amino acids: CATSDIAEFDGGTEAFF. CDR3 sequence (DNA): TGTGCCACCAGTGATATTGCGGAGTTTGATGGGGGCACTGAAGCTTTCTTT.

V gene TRBV29-1 combines with J gene TRBJ2-7, with a weak D call TRBD2 (6 bases). The germline CDR1 and CDR2 sequences are SQVTM and ANQGSEA. The CDR3 is 11 amino acids. Trimming cost V 7 bases and J 7 bases, with 14 bases left between them. CDR3 loop: CSAGEPYEQYF. The CDR3 bases are TGCAGCGCGGGGGAGCCTTATGAGCAGTACTTC.

The rearrangement uses TRBV20-1 and TRBJ2-5; D might be TRBD2 (6 bases). CDR3 length: 14 amino acids. The V end was cut by 5 bases, the J end by 1 base, with 14 bases between. The V gene's germline CDR1 is DFQATT and CDR2 SNEGSKA (reference sequence). CDR3 loop: CSASPGVLQETQYF. For the CDR3, the DNA is TGCAGTGCTTCCCCGGGGGTCCTCCAAGAGACCCAGTACTTC.

J is TRBJ1-1 and V is TRBV27; 8 nucleotides match TRBD1. Germline loops: CDR1 MNHEY, CDR2 SMNVEV (reference sequence). This CDR3 has 15 amino acids. With V trimmed by 9 bases and J by 0 bases, 9 bases remained unmatched. CDR3 nucleotides: TGTGCCAGTTGGGCACAGGGGGGTTTGAACACTGAAGCTTTCTTT. The encoded protein is CASWAQGGLNTEAFF.

The chain joins TRBV19 to TRBJ2-1; possibly TRBD1 for D (7 bases). The V end was cut by 1 base, the J end by 10 bases, with 17 bases between. The V gene's germline CDR1 is LNHDA and CDR2 SQIVND (reference sequence). The CDR3 covers 15 residues. DNA for the CDR3: TGTGCCAGTAGTATAGTCGCTAGCGCGACAGGGGAGCAGTTCTTC. Protein: CASSIVASATGEQFF.

The chain couples TRBV11-2 to TRBJ2-5, with TRBD2 matching over 7 bases. Trimming cost V 7 bases and J 5 bases; bases outside gene matches: 7. This CDR3 is built from 13 residues. CDR1 is SGHAT, CDR2 FQNNGV, per germline. The CDR3 sequence: CASTSLGGETQYF. The DNA for the CDR3 is TGTGCCAGCACCAGCTTGGGAGGGGAGACCCAGTACTTC.

The chain joins TRBV3-1 to TRBJ2-4, with D hard to call. Near its end, the DNA agrees better with TRBJ2-7, so the J call may be wrong. Germline V gene data show CDR1 as LGHDT and CDR2 as YNNKEL (reference sequence). The CDR3 has 12 amino acids. The DNA for the CDR3 is TGTGCCAGCAGCCAAGAAGATTACGAGCAGTACTTC. Translation gives CASSQEDYEQYF.

This chain links TRBV3-1 with TRBJ2-7, with a possible D match to TRBD2 (5 bases). The better agreement between TRBJ2-5 and the DNA end casts doubt on the J call. The germline V gene has CDR1 LGHDT and CDR2 YNNKEL (reference sequence). The CDR3 is 14 residues long. The CDR3 region has the DNA TGTGCCAGCAGCTACCTCGTCTCGGGGATGACCCAGTACTTC. It is translated as CASSYLVSGMTQYF.

V usage is TRBV3-1 and J usage is TRBJ2-5, with 9 bases lining up with TRBD1. The DNA end favors TRBJ2-7, so the J call may be wrong. Per the germline V gene, CDR1 is LGHDT and CDR2 is YNNKEL (reference sequence). The CDR3 runs 15 residues. The CDR3 loop is CASSQDRGQGNEQYF. For the CDR3, the DNA is TGTGCCAGCAGCCAAGATAGGGGACAGGGTAACGAGCAGTACTTC.

The V gene is TRBV7-9, the J gene TRBJ2-3; 7 bases match TRBD1. Germline V gene sequence: CDR1 SEHNR, CDR2 FQNEAQ (reference sequence). The CDR3 sequence is 15 residues long. The trim removed 5 bases at V and 14 bases at J, leaving 19 bases unmatched. CDR3 loop: CASSLDPGQHRYAYF. CDR3 in DNA: TGTGCCAGCAGCCTCGACCCGGGACAGCACAGATACGCGTATTTT.

CDR3 nucleotide sequence: TGCGCCAGCAGCGAGGGACAGGGGTCCTACTACGAGCAGTACTTC. Translating it yields CASSEGQGSYYEQYF. The V call is TRBV5-1, the J call TRBJ2-7, with 10 bases fitting TRBD1. Germline lookup yields CDR1 SGHRS and CDR2 YFSETQ. With V trimmed by 4 bases and J by 3 bases, 7 bases remained unmatched. There are 15 residues in the CDR3.

The gene calls are TRBV28 and TRBJ1-5; TRBD1 is a possible D gene (6 bases). This CDR3 contains 15 residues. Between the trimmed V and J ends, which lost 10 bases and 1 base, there was a span of 17 bases. Germline V CDR1 and CDR2: MDHEN, SYDVKM. In DNA form, the CDR3 reads TGTGCCACCCAGGGGATTGGGGCCAGCAATCAGCCCCAGCATTTT. Encoded protein: CATQGIGASNQPQHF.

This rearrangement joins TRBV12-3 or TRBV12-4 to TRBJ1-4; unclear D gene. The ends were cut back, 3 bases at V and 4 bases at J, with 0 bases in the middle. This CDR3 contains 11 residues. The CDR3 here is CASSFNEKLFF. DNA for the CDR3: TGTGCCAGCAGTTTTAATGAAAAACTGTTTTTT.

This clonotype occurred a few times. J is TRBJ2-5 and V is TRBV20-1, with 8 bases matching TRBD2. The DNA end lines up better with TRBJ2-7; the J call may be wrong. In germline, CDR1 is DFQATT, CDR2 SNEGSKA (reference sequence). This CDR3 is 16 amino acids long. This chain's CDR3 is CSARDPNSGVKNEQYF. The CDR3 DNA follows: TGCAGTGCTAGAGATCCTAATAGCGGGGTCAAAAACGAGCAGTACTTC.

The chain couples TRBV20-1 to TRBJ2-7; the match to TRBD1 covers 8 bases. With V trimmed by 1 base and J by 2 bases, 10 bases remained unmatched. Germline V gene data show CDR1 as DFQATT and CDR2 as SNEGSKA (reference sequence). CDR3 size: 16 residues. This CDR3 is CSARGGARGPAYEQYF. Written as DNA, the CDR3 is TGCAGTGCTAGAGGAGGAGCCAGGGGGCCAGCCTACGAGCAGTACTTC.